This is a list of T cell receptor beta chains from one sample in a study of blood T cell repertoires in COVID-19. Libraries were prepared by immunoSEQ multiplex PCR; TCRdb keeps only in-frame clonotypes and omits some of them. Found here are a few hundred thousand clones, about 88% of them singletons; the top ten hold approximately 3.1%. Sequenced: PBMCs or T cells enriched from blood (not recorded which). Receptors were obtained from a woman between 25 and 40 years old who had recovered from COVID-19. CDR3s include the opening cysteine and the closing phenylalanine or tryptophan. D genes are given only for firm matches. Expanded clones are given a class, and other clones once, few, many or no size at all.

TRBJ2-3,TRBD2,few,TRBV27,CASSTPGGVTDTQYF,TGTGCCAGCAGCACGCCCGGGGGGGTCACAGATACGCAGTATTTT
TRBJ1-3,TRBD1,once,TRBV19,CASFGGRGPFGNTIYF,TGTGCAAGTTTCGGCGGTAGGGGGCCTTTTGGAAACACCATATATTTT
TRBJ2-1,.,.,TRBV5-1,CASSPGTGNEQFF,TGCGCCAGCAGCCCGGGGACTGGAAATGAGCAGTTCTTC
TRBJ2-7,TRBD1,.,TRBV7-2,CASSFPGGYEQYF,TGTGCCAGCAGCTTCCCAGGGGGTTACGAGCAGTACTTC
TRBJ1-4,.,.,TRBV4-2,CASSQLLAATNEKLFF,TGTGCCAGCAGCCAATTGCTGGCCGCAACTAATGAAAAACTGTTTTTT
TRBJ2-3,TRBD2,.,TRBV9,CASSVIAGGLGDTQYF,TGTGCCAGCAGCGTAATAGCGGGGGGGCTAGGAGATACGCAGTATTTT
TRBJ1-5,.,once,TRBV13,CASSGGGNQPQHF,TGTGCCAGCAGCGGCGGCGGCAATCAGCCCCAGCATTTT
TRBJ2-1,TRBD2,.,TRBV13,CASSSQREADNEQFF,TGTGCCAGCAGCTCCCAGCGGGAGGCGGATAATGAGCAGTTCTTC
TRBJ2-2,TRBD2,.,TRBV19,CASSHPSGRAGELFF,TGTGCCAGTAGTCACCCTAGCGGGAGGGCCGGGGAGCTGTTTTTT
TRBJ2-5,.,.,TRBV28,CASGAGGGFETQYF,TGTGCCAGCGGGGCAGGGGGAGGTTTTGAGACCCAGTACTTC
TRBJ2-7,TRBD2,.,TRBV4-1,CASSPVGSGRADYEQYF,TGCGCCAGCAGCCCGGTGGGAAGCGGGAGGGCCGACTACGAGCAGTACTTC
TRBJ2-3,.,.,TRBV28,CASTRSGTQYF,TGTGCCAGCACCCGGTCTGGTACGCAGTATTTT
TRBJ2-3,TRBD2,once,TRBV7-3,CASSSSGGTDTQYF,TGTGCCAGCAGTTCTAGCGGGGGCACAGATACGCAGTATTTT
TRBJ2-1,.,.,TRBV27,CASSFGIYNEQFF,TGTGCCAGCAGTTTCGGGATCTACAATGAGCAGTTCTTC
TRBJ2-3,TRBD2,.,TRBV11-3,CASSFQAGNTDTQYF,TGTGCCAGCAGCTTCCAAGCGGGGAACACAGATACGCAGTATTTT
TRBJ1-1,TRBD1,.,TRBV19,CASSGPGQQAFF,TGTGCCAGTAGTGGGCCGGGACAGCAAGCTTTCTTT
TRBJ2-2,TRBD1,once,TRBV19,CASSTREGADTGELFF,TGTGCCAGTAGTACCCGAGAGGGGGCGGACACCGGGGAGCTGTTTTTT
TRBJ1-2,TRBD1,.,TRBV9,CASSSRTGSNGYTF,TGTGCCAGCAGCTCACGGACAGGGAGCAATGGCTACACCTTC
TRBJ2-1,TRBD2,.,TRBV7-9,CASSVSGRTYNEQFF,TGTGCCAGCAGCGTTAGCGGGAGGACCTACAATGAGCAGTTCTTC
TRBJ1-4,.,.,TRBV27,CASGGSRQIPEKLFF,TGTGCCAGCGGTGGCTCTAGACAGATTCCGGAAAAACTGTTTTTT
TRBJ1-6,TRBD1,.,TRBV5-1,CASRRDGTGDNSPLHF,TGCGCCAGCAGGCGAGATGGGACAGGGGATAACTCACCCCTCCACTTT
TRBJ1-1,.,.,TRBV10-1,CASSEALNTEAFF,TGCGCCAGCAGTGAGGCACTTAACACTGAAGCTTTCTTT
TRBJ2-2,TRBD1,.,TRBV19,CASTRTGLAGELFF,TGTGCCAGTACCCGGACAGGGTTGGCCGGGGAGCTGTTTTTT
TRBJ1-2,.,once,TRBV5-4,CASTREDYGYTF,TGTGCTTCGACCAGGGAAGACTATGGCTACACCTTC
TRBJ1-2,.,.,TRBV3-1/TRBV3-2,CASSQTLTGPYGYTF,TGTGCCAGCAGCCAGACCCTAACAGGCCCGTATGGCTACACCTTC
TRBJ1-2,.,.,TRBV7-9,CASSPQGVYGYTF,TGTGCCAGCAGCCCACAGGGAGTCTATGGCTACACCTTC
TRBJ2-4,TRBD1,.,TRBV2,CASNSGDRGPYF,TGTGCCAGCAACTCCGGAGACAGGGGCCCGTACTTC
TRBJ2-7,TRBD2,.,TRBV4-2,CASSHYSGGESSYEQYF,TGTGCCAGCAGCCACTACAGCGGGGGAGAGAGCTCCTACGAGCAGTACTTC
TRBJ1-6,.,once,TRBV28,CASSLGTPRLSPLHF,TGTGCCAGCAGTTTAGGGACTCCTCGACTTTCACCCCTCCACTTT
TRBJ1-5,.,.,TRBV4-1,CASSQQINQPQHF,TGCGCCAGCAGCCAACAGATCAATCAGCCCCAGCATTTT
TRBJ2-3,.,.,TRBV15,CATSRDNTLTDTQYF,TGTGCCACCAGCAGAGATAACACCCTCACAGATACGCAGTATTTT
TRBJ2-7,.,.,TRBV18,CASSPAAVAQEQYF,TGTGCCAGCTCACCCGCGGCCGTGGCTCAAGAGCAGTACTTC
TRBJ1-5,TRBD1,.,TRBV3-1/TRBV3-2,CASSQQGVGQPQHF,TGTGCCAGCAGCCAACAGGGGGTCGGGCAGCCCCAGCATTTT
TRBJ1-1,.,.,TRBV7-9,CASSRGDTEAFF,TGTGCCAGCAGCCGGGGGGACACTGAAGCTTTCTTT
TRBJ2-7,TRBD1,once,TRBV15,CATSRETGTGIYEQYF,TGTGCCACCAGCAGAGAGACCGGGACAGGGATCTACGAGCAGTACTTC
TRBJ2-1,TRBD1,.,TRBV28,CASSSAGTGNNEQFF,TGTGCCAGCAGTTCAGCCGGGACAGGGAACAATGAGCAGTTCTTC
TRBJ1-2,.,.,TRBV19,CASSEQYYGYTF,TGTGCCAGTAGTGAACAGTATTATGGCTACACCTTC
TRBJ1-6,.,.,TRBV5-4,CASSLDGGGDSPLHF,TGTGCCAGCAGCTTGGACGGGGGTGGGGATTCACCCCTCCACTTT
TRBJ2-2,.,.,TRBV25-1,CASSESGRASNTGELFF,TGTGCCAGCAGTGAATCTGGCAGGGCTTCCAACACCGGGGAGCTGTTTTTT
TRBJ2-1,TRBD2,.,TRBV19,CASSIRSGRNYNEQFF,TGTGCCAGTAGTATACGTAGCGGGAGGAACTACAATGAGCAGTTCTTC
TRBJ1-2,.,.,TRBV5-1,CASSLVDGRGNYGYTF,TGCGCCAGCAGCTTGGTCGACGGCAGGGGTAACTATGGCTACACCTTC
TRBJ1-2,TRBD1,.,TRBV27,CASSFSGQAYGYTF,TGTGCCAGCAGTTTTTCCGGACAGGCCTATGGCTACACCTTC
TRBJ2-2,.,.,TRBV3-1/TRBV3-2,CASTGWGELFF,TGTGCCAGTACAGGGTGGGGGGAGCTGTTTTTT
TRBJ2-5,TRBD1,.,TRBV7-9,CASSLSRNRGFETQYF,TGTGCCAGCAGCTTAAGTCGGAACAGGGGGTTTGAGACCCAGTACTTC
TRBJ2-2,.,.,TRBV5-1,CASSLRSSGSIPGELFF,TGCGCCAGCAGCCTAAGAAGTTCAGGGTCAATCCCCGGGGAGCTGTTTTTT
TRBJ2-3,TRBD1,.,TRBV19,CASSITGVPREQYF,TGTGCCAGTAGTATTACAGGGGTTCCCCGAGAGCAGTATTTT
TRBJ2-1,.,.,TRBV4-1,CASSQRRGNEQFF,TGCGCCAGCAGCCAACGCAGGGGAAATGAGCAGTTCTTC
TRBJ2-6,.,.,TRBV5-1,CASSATRAGANVLTF,TGCGCCAGCAGCGCAACCAGGGCCGGGGCCAACGTCCTGACTTTC
TRBJ2-1,.,.,TRBV9,CASSDASRVNEQFF,TGTGCCAGCAGCGATGCCTCCAGGGTTAATGAGCAGTTCTTC
TRBJ2-5,TRBD2,.,TRBV5-6,CASRLAGGEVRETQYF,TGTGCCAGCAGATTAGCGGGGGGCGAAGTGCGAGAGACCCAGTACTTC
TRBJ2-1,.,.,TRBV19,CASSLSLGLSSYNEQFF,TGTGCCAGTAGTTTATCGCTGGGACTTTCCTCCTACAATGAGCAGTTCTTC
TRBJ1-1,.,.,TRBV5-1,CASSYRVGTEAFF,TGCGCCAGCAGCTACAGGGTCGGCACTGAAGCTTTCTTT
TRBJ2-1,TRBD2,.,TRBV2,CASSPLGGSYNEQFF,TGTGCCAGCAGTCCTCTCGGGGGGTCCTACAATGAGCAGTTCTTC